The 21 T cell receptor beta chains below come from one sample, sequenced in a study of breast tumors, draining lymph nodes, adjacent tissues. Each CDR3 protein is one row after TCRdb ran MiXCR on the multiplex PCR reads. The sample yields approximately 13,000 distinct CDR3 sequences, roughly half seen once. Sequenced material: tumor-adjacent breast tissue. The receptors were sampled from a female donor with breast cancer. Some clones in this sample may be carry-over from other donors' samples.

CDR3 loop: CASSLTESYEQYF. The CDR3 DNA reads TGTGCCAGCAGTTTGACTGAATCCTACGAGCAGTACTTC. The J gene is TRBJ2-7, the V gene TRBV27; D remains ambiguous. Looked up from germline, CDR1 is MNHEY and CDR2 is SMNVEV (reference sequence). The length of the CDR3 is 13 residues. V was clipped by 3 bases and J by 1 base, with 7 bases between them.

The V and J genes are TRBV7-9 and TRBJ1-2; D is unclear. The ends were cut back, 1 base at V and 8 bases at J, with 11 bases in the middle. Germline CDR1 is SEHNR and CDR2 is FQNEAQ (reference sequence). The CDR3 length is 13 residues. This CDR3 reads CASSLDGVSGYTF. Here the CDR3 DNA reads TGTGCCAGCAGCTTAGACGGGGTTTCGGGCTACACCTTC.

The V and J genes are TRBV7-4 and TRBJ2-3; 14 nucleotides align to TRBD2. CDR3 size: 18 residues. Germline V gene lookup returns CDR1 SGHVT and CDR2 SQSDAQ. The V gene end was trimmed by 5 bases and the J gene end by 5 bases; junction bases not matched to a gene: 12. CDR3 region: CASSAGLAGDGCGDTQYF. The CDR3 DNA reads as TGTGCCAGCAGCGCGGGACTAGCGGGAGATGGGTGTGGAGATACGCAGTATTTT.

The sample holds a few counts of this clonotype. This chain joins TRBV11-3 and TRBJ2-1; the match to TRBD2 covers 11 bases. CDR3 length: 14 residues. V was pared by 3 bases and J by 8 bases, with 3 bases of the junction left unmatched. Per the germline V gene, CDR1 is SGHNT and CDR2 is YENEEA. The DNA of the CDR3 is TGTGCCAGCAGCTTCGGACTAGCGGGCGATGAGCAGTTCTTC. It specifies CASSFGLAGDEQFF.

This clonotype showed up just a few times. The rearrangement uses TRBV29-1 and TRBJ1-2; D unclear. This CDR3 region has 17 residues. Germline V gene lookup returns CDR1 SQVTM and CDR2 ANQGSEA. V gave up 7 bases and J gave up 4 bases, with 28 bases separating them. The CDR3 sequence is CSAVDSSSRTSGYGYTF. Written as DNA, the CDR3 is TGCAGCGCTGTTGATAGTAGCTCGAGGACGTCGGGCTATGGCTACACCTTC.

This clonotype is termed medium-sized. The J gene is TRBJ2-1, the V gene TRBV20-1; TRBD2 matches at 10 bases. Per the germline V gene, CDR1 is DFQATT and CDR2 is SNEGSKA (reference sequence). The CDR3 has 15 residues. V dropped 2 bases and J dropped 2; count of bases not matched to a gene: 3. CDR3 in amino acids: CSARYTSGTYNEQFF. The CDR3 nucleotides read TGCAGTGCTAGATACACTAGCGGGACCTACAATGAGCAGTTCTTC.

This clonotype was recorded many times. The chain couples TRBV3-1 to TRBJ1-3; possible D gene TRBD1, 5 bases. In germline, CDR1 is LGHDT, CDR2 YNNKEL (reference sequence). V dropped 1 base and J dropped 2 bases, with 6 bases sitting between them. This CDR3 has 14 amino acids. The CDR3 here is CASSQGGPGNTIYF. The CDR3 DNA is TGTGCCAGCAGCCAAGGGGGCCCTGGAAACACCATATATTTT. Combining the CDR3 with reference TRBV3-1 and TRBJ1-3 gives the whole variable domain DTAVSQTPKYLVTQMGNDKSIKCEQNLGHDTMYWYKQDSKKFLKIMFSYNNKELIINETVPNRFSPKSPDKAHLNLHINSLELGDSAVYFCASSQGGPGNTIYFGEGSWLTVV.

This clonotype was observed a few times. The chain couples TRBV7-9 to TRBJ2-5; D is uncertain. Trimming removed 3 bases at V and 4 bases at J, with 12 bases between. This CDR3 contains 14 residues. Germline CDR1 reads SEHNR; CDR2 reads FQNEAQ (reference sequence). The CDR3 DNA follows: TGTGCCAGCAGCTTGGAAATTCAAATAGAGACCCAGTACTTC. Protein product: CASSLEIQIETQYF. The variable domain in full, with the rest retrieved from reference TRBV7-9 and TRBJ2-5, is DTGVSQNPRHKITKRGQNVTFRCDPISEHNRLYWYRQTLGQGPEFLTYFQNEAQLEKSRLLSDRFSAERPKGSFSTLEIQRTEQGDSAMYLCASSLEIQIETQYFGPGTRLLVL.

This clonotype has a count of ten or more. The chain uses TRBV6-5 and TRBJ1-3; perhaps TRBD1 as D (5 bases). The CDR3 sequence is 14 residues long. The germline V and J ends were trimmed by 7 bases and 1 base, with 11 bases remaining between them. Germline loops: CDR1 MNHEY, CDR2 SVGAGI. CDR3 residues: CASKIGTSGNTIYF. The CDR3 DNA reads TGTGCCAGCAAGATCGGGACTTCTGGAAACACCATATATTTT.

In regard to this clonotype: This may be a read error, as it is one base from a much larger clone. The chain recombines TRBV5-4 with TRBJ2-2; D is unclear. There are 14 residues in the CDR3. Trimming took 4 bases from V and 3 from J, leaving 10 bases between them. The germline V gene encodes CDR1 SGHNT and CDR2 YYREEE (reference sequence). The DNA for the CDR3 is TGTGCCAGCAGCCTCGGTAGGGACACCGGGGAGCTGTTTTTT. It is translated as CASSLGRDTGELFF.

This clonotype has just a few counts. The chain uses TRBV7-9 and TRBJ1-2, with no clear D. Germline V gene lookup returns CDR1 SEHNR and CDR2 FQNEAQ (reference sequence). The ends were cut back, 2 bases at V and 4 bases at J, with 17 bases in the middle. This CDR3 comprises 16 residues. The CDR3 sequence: CASSLFTGQAAYGYTF. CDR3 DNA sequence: TGTGCCAGCAGCTTATTTACCGGGCAGGCGGCCTATGGCTACACCTTC.

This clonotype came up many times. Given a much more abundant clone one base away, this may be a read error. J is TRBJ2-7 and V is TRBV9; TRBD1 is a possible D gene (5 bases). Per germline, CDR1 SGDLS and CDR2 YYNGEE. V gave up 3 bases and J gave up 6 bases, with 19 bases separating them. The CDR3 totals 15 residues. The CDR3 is CASSADNKVGGEQYF. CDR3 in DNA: TGTGCCAGCAGCGCGGACAACAAAGTAGGTGGCGAGCAGTACTTC.

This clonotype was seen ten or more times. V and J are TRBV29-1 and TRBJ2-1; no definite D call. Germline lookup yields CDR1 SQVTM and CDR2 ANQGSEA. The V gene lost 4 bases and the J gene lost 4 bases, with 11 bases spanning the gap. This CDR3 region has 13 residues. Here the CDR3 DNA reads TGCAGCGTTGCGTCCCCCCCGTACAATGAGCAGTTCTTC. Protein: CSVASPPYNEQFF.

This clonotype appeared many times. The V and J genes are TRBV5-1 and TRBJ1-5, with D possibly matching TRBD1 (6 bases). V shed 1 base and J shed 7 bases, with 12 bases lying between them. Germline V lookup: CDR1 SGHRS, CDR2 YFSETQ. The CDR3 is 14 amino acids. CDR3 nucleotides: TGCGCCAGCAGCTTGACGATGGGGGGCCAGCCCCAGCATTTT. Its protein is CASSLTMGGQPQHF.

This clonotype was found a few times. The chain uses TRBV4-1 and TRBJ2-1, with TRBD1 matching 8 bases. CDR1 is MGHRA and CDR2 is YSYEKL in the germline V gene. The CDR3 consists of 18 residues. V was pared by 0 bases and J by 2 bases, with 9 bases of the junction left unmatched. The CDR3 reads CASSQDPSTGVTYNEQFF. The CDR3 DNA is TGCGCCAGCAGCCAAGACCCCTCGACAGGGGTCACCTACAATGAGCAGTTCTTC.

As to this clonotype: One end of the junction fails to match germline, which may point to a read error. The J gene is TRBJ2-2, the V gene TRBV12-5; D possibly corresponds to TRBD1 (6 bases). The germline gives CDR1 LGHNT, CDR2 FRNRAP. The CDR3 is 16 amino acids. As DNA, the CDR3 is TGCGCTAGTGGTTTGGGCTCCTACAGGGTAACCGGGGAGCTGTTTTTT. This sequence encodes CASGLGSYRVTGELFF.

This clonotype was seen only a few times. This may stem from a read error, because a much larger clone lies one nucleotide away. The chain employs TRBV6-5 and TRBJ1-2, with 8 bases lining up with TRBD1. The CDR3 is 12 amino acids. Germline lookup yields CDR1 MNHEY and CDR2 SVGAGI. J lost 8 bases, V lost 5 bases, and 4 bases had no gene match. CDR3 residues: CASSPRGHGYTF. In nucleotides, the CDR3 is TGTGCCAGCAGTCCCAGGGGGCACGGCTACACCTTC.

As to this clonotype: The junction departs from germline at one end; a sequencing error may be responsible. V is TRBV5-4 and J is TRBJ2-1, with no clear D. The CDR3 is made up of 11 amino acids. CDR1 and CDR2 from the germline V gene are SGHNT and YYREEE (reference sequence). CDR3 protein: CASSFTNAQFF. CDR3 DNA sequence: TGTGCCAGCAGCTTTACCAATGCGCAGTTCTTC.

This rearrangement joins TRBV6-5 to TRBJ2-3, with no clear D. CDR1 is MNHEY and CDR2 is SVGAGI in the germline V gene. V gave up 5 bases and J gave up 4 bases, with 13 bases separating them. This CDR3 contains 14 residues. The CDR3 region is CASSPGVGADTQYF. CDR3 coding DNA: TGTGCCAGCAGTCCTGGAGTGGGCGCAGATACGCAGTATTTT.

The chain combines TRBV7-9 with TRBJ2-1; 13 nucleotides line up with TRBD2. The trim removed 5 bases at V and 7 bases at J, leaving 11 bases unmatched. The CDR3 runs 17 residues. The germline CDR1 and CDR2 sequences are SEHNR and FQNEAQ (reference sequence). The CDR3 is CASSVTSGGAYGNEQFF. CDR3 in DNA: TGTGCCAGCAGCGTTACTAGCGGGGGGGCCTATGGGAATGAGCAGTTCTTC.

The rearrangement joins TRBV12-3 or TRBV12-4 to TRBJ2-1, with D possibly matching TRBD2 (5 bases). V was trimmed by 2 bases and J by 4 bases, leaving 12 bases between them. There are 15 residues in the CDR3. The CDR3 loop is CASSLSGVAYNEQFF. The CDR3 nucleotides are TGTGCCAGCAGTTTATCCGGGGTGGCTTACAATGAGCAGTTCTTC.